This TCR beta chain was found in a study of early T cells in non-severe SARS-CoV-2 infection. Findings and limits, study-wide: There was a bias toward anti-spike CD8 responses in VDJdb matching, which missed private and CD4 specificities.

This clonotype was recorded a few times. Its specificity is unknown. V dropped 2 bases and J dropped 7; count of bases not matched to a gene: 5. Germline V gene data show CDR1 as SGHVS and CDR2 as FNYEAQ. This CDR3 region has 15 residues. The TCR library protocol attached unique molecular identifiers to the individual cDNA molecules. A single record per CDR3 protein comes from TCRdb applying MiXCR to the 5' RACE reads. The repertoire holds roughly 90,000 distinct CDR3 sequences, with about 14% as singletons. Material: whole blood. The V and J genes are TRBV7-6 and TRBJ1-6, with 7 bases aligning to TRBD1. This TCR was sampled from an adult who was a healthcare worker with PCR-confirmed SARS-CoV-2 infection or an uninfected control (not recorded which). The chain's CDR3 is CASSLWGQLNSPLHF. The DNA of the CDR3 is TGTGCCAGCAGCTTATGGGGACAGCTAAATTCACCCCTCCACTTT.